Below are 16 T cell receptor beta chains sequenced from a single sample in a study of T-cell reconstitution after alpha-beta-depleted transplantation in children. Unique molecular identifiers were incorporated during preparation of the TCRbeta library. From the PCR reads, TCRdb called clonotypes with MiXCR, one entry per CDR3 protein. In the table there are fewer than 700,000 distinct CDR3 sequences, approximately 12% of which are singletons. The material was PBMCs, mostly from graft donor cells, obtained 360 days after TCRalphabeta/CD19-depleted stem cell transplant. The receptors shown here come from a male patient aged 10 to 17 who had a stem cell transplant for acute myeloid leukemia, so the T cells may come from the graft donor.

In the case of this clonotype: It is likely a read error, because the conserved phenylalanine at the end of the CDR3 is missing. The rearrangement uses TRBV11-2 and TRBJ2-1, with 9 bases matching TRBD2. J lost 0 bases, V lost 4 bases, and 10 bases had no gene match. The CDR3 covers 18 residues. Germline CDR1 SGHAT, CDR2 FQNNGV. The CDR3 sequence is CASSSKEAGGSSYNEQFY. For the CDR3, the DNA is TGTGCCAGCAGCTCAAAAGAGGCGGGAGGGAGCTCCTACAATGAGCAGTTCTAC.

Comment on this clonotype: A junction end diverges from the germline sequence, so it may reflect a read error. This rearrangement joins TRBV7-7 to TRBJ2-5; 8 nucleotides line up with TRBD2. Per germline, CDR1 SSHAT and CDR2 FNYEAQ (reference sequence). The CDR3 is 14 residues long. The CDR3 nucleotides are TGTGCTAGCAGCTTAGGGACTAGACCAGAGACCCAGTACTTC. Translating gives CASSLGTRPETQYF.

This clonotype was counted at least ten times. The chain has TRBV29-1 and TRBJ2-7, with 7 nucleotides matching TRBD2. Germline lookup yields CDR1 SQVTM and CDR2 ANQGSEA. J was trimmed by 6 bases and V by 7 bases; bases with no gene match: 12. There are 13 residues in the CDR3. CDR3: CSAAPRGVPEQYF. In nucleotides, the CDR3 is TGCAGCGCCGCCCCTCGGGGGGTCCCCGAGCAGTACTTC.

A word on this clonotype: A much larger clone differs from this one at a single base, so this may be a read error. The rearrangement links TRBV6-2 or TRBV6-3 to TRBJ2-2; D is unclear. Germline CDR1 reads MNHEY; CDR2 reads SVGEGT. V dropped 6 bases and J dropped 4 bases, with 3 bases sitting between them. The CDR3 is 11 amino acids. The CDR3 sequence is CASRFTGELFF. DNA of the CDR3: TGTGCCAGCAGGTTCACCGGGGAGCTGTTTTTT.

This clonotype has a handful of counts. The rearrangement links TRBV5-1 to TRBJ2-7; possibly TRBD1 for D (6 bases). The ends were cut back, 0 bases at V and 1 base at J, with 11 bases in the middle. CDR1 and CDR2 from the germline V gene are SGHRS and YFSETQ. This CDR3 region has 15 residues. CDR3 coding DNA: TGCGCCAGCAGCTTGGAGATTGGACAGTCCTACGAGCAGTACTTC. Protein: CASSLEIGQSYEQYF.

Notes on this clonotype: A junction end diverges from the germline sequence, so it may reflect a read error. V and J are TRBV29-1 and TRBJ2-7, with 10 bases aligning to TRBD2. Germline values: CDR1 SQVTM, CDR2 ANQGSEA. The CDR3 consists of 14 residues. The CDR3 DNA follows: TGCAGCGTTGAACTTACTAGCGGGGACTACGCGCAGTACTTC. Amino acids: CSVELTSGDYAQYF.

This chain connects TRBV27 to TRBJ1-1, with D tentatively TRBD1 (6 bases). V was clipped by 4 bases and J by 4 bases, with 16 bases between them. The CDR3 has 15 amino acids. Germline values: CDR1 MNHEY, CDR2 SMNVEV (reference sequence). The CDR3 is CASSSLQGVVTEAFF. In DNA, the CDR3 is TGTGCCAGCAGTTCCTTACAGGGAGTAGTCACTGAAGCTTTCTTT.

Ten or more counts support this clonotype. The rearrangement uses TRBV12-3 or TRBV12-4 and TRBJ2-7; unclear D gene. The CDR3 runs to 14 residues. The V and J ends lost 6 bases and 3 bases respectively, with 15 bases between them. The CDR3 spells CASSRLGRIYEQYF. The DNA of the CDR3 is TGTGCCAGCAGCCGTCTAGGTAGGATCTACGAGCAGTACTTC.

This clonotype has only a few counts. This rearrangement joins TRBV7-3 to TRBJ2-2; D is perhaps TRBD1 (5 bases). Trimming stripped 2 bases from V and 4 bases from J, with 14 bases between. CDR1 and CDR2 (germline): SGHTA, FQGTGA. The CDR3 is 16 amino acids. CDR3 residues: CASSLQSRVGTGELFF. The CDR3, as DNA: TGTGCCAGCAGCTTACAATCCAGGGTGGGCACCGGGGAGCTGTTTTTT.

The rearrangement links TRBV4-2 to TRBJ2-4; D is possibly TRBD2 (6 bases). Germline V gene data show CDR1 as LGHNA and CDR2 as YNFKEQ. Trimming removed 0 bases from V and 1 base from J, with 19 bases in between. The CDR3 is 19 residues long. The CDR3 sequence is CASSQDREILYRAKNIQYF. In DNA, the CDR3 is TGTGCCAGCAGCCAAGATCGGGAGATACTATACCGGGCCAAAAACATTCAGTACTTC.

This chain joins TRBV11-2 and TRBJ2-3, with D unresolved. In germline, CDR1 is SGHAT, CDR2 FQNNGV. V gave up 10 bases and J gave up 2 bases, with 7 bases separating them. The length of the CDR3 is 11 residues. CDR3 amino acids: CATLNTDTQYF. The CDR3, as DNA: TGTGCCACCTTAAACACAGATACGCAGTATTTT.

This clonotype occurred a few times. The chain recombines TRBV4-3 with TRBJ2-7, with 7 nucleotides matching TRBD2. With V trimmed by 3 bases and J by 3 bases, 5 bases remained unmatched. The germline V gene has CDR1 LGHNA and CDR2 YSLEER. The CDR3 sequence is 14 residues long. CDR3: CASSHDLAGYEQYF. Here the CDR3 DNA reads TGCGCCAGCAGCCACGATTTAGCGGGCTACGAGCAGTACTTC.

Only a few counts were recorded for this clonotype. CDR3 region: CAIRGRGNGYEQYF. CDR3 nucleotides: TGTGCCATCAGGGGCCGAGGGAATGGGTACGAGCAGTACTTC. The V gene is TRBV10-3, the J gene TRBJ2-7; D is perhaps TRBD2 (5 bases). The CDR3 covers 14 residues. Germline CDR1 is ENHRY and CDR2 is SYGVKD. V was shortened by 6 bases and J by 4 bases, with 16 bases between the two germline ends.

This clonotype was seen a handful of times. V and J are TRBV5-1 and TRBJ2-5; tentatively, D is TRBD1 (6 bases). V lost 3 bases and J lost 5, with 11 bases in between. This CDR3 is built from 13 residues. Germline CDR1 and CDR2: SGHRS and YFSETQ. The DNA for the CDR3 is TGCGCCAGCAGCTGGGGGCAAAGGGAGACCCAGTACTTC. Translation gives CASSWGQRETQYF.

The chain joins TRBV28 to TRBJ2-2; TRBD1 matches 9 bases. The germline gives CDR1 MDHEN, CDR2 SYDVKM. Trimming removed 7 bases from V and 7 bases from J; junction bases left unmatched: 7. The CDR3 is 14 amino acids. Here the CDR3 reads CASKGTGNVGELFF. The CDR3 coding sequence is TGTGCCAGCAAAGGGACAGGGAATGTCGGGGAGCTGTTTTTT.

This clonotype was found many times. The chain uses TRBV18 and TRBJ2-7; 7 bases are shared with TRBD2. V dropped 3 bases and J dropped 0; count of bases not matched to a gene: 11. The CDR3 contains 17 residues. Germline V lookup: CDR1 KGHSH, CDR2 LQKENI. The DNA of the CDR3 is TGTGCCAGCTCACCGCGTCTTCTAGCGGAGAGCTCCTACGAGCAGTACTTC. Translating gives CASSPRLLAESSYEQYF.